Described below is a single T cell receptor beta chain sequence and its context. V lost 0 bases and J 4 bases, leaving 9 bases between the germline ends. The CDR3 is 15 amino acids. Germline V gene lookup returns CDR1 SGHTA and CDR2 FQGNSA. Produced via immunoSEQ multiplex PCR; TCRdb's table is partial and in-frame only. The repertoire holds tens of thousands of clones, 92% seen once, with around 0.66% in the top ten. The record originates from a study of T cell changes during pregnancy in multiple sclerosis. The chain combines TRBV7-2 with TRBJ2-2; D possibly corresponds to TRBD1 (6 bases). The sequencing here drew on CD4+ T cells from peripheral blood mononuclear cells, taken after pregnancy. This TCR was recovered from a female donor with multiple sclerosis, enrolled in a pregnancy study. This CDR3 is CASSLAWGLTGELFF. The CDR3 bases are TGTGCCAGCAGCTTAGCGTGGGGGCTCACCGGGGAGCTGTTTTTT.